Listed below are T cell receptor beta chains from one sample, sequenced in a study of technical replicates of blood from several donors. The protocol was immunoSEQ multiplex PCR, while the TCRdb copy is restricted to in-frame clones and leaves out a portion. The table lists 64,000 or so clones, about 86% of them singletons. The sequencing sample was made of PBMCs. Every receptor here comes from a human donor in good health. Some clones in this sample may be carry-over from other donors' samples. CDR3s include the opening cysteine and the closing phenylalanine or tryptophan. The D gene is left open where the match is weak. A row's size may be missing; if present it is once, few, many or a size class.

CDR3nt: TGTGCCAGCAGTGGTTTCAGCGGCAATCAGCCCCAGCATTTT
CDR3aa: CASSGFSGNQPQHF
j_gene: TRBJ1-5
v_gene: TRBV6-1
abundance: -
d_gene: -

CDR3nt: TGTGCCTGGAGTGTGTCCCAGGTCGGCTACACCTTC
CDR3aa: CAWSVSQVGYTF
j_gene: TRBJ1-2
v_gene: TRBV30
abundance: -
d_gene: -

CDR3nt: TGCAGCGTTGTACTAGCGGGAAATGAGCAGTTCTTC
CDR3aa: CSVVLAGNEQFF
j_gene: TRBJ2-1
v_gene: TRBV29-1
abundance: -
d_gene: TRBD2

CDR3nt: TGCAGCGTTGAAGACGGTCTAGCGGCCGTGAGGGATGAGCAGTTCTTC
CDR3aa: CSVEDGLAAVRDEQFF
j_gene: TRBJ2-1
v_gene: TRBV29-1
abundance: -
d_gene: TRBD2

CDR3nt: TGTGCCAGCAGCTTGTCAAATCAAGAGACCCAGTACTTC
CDR3aa: CASSLSNQETQYF
j_gene: TRBJ2-5
v_gene: TRBV5-4
abundance: -
d_gene: -

CDR3nt: TGTGCCAGCAGCCAACAGGGTCCGAGATATGGCTACACCTTC
CDR3aa: CASSQQGPRYGYTF
j_gene: TRBJ1-2
v_gene: TRBV6-5
abundance: -
d_gene: -

CDR3nt: TGCAGCGTCGTCGGGAGTAGTATTGAGCAGTTCTTC
CDR3aa: CSVVGSSIEQFF
j_gene: TRBJ2-1
v_gene: TRBV29-1
abundance: -
d_gene: -

CDR3nt: TGTGCCAGCAGCACCTTAGCGGGAGTGCAACACGAGCAGTACTTC
CDR3aa: CASSTLAGVQHEQYF
j_gene: TRBJ2-7
v_gene: TRBV11-1
abundance: -
d_gene: TRBD2

CDR3nt: TGTGCCAGCAGCGTAGGACCAGGGGCCCAAAGTGGAGCTTTCTTT
CDR3aa: CASSVGPGAQSGAFF
j_gene: TRBJ1-1
v_gene: TRBV9
abundance: -
d_gene: -

CDR3nt: TGTGCCACCAGCAGAGATCTTCAGGGGCCCACCGGGGAGCTGTTTTTT
CDR3aa: CATSRDLQGPTGELFF
j_gene: TRBJ2-2
v_gene: TRBV15
abundance: once
d_gene: -

CDR3nt: TGTGCCAGTAGTTTGAGGAATGAGCAGTTCTTC
CDR3aa: CASSLRNEQFF
j_gene: TRBJ2-1
v_gene: TRBV19
abundance: -
d_gene: -

CDR3nt: TGTGCCAGCTCACCAAAGGAAACGGGTCGGTACGAGCAGTACTTC
CDR3aa: CASSPKETGRYEQYF
j_gene: TRBJ2-7
v_gene: TRBV18
abundance: -
d_gene: -

CDR3nt: TGTGCCAGTAGTATAGCATCAGGGTTTTACGAGCAGTACTTC
CDR3aa: CASSIASGFYEQYF
j_gene: TRBJ2-7
v_gene: TRBV19
abundance: -
d_gene: -

CDR3nt: TGTGCCATCAGTGATGAGGGTAAGAACACTGAAGCTTTCTTT
CDR3aa: CAISDEGKNTEAFF
j_gene: TRBJ1-1
v_gene: TRBV10-3
abundance: few
d_gene: -

CDR3nt: TGCGCATCGGGGCTAGCGGGATCTGTGGAGACCCAGTACTTC
CDR3aa: CASGLAGSVETQYF
j_gene: TRBJ2-5
v_gene: TRBV5-1
abundance: -
d_gene: TRBD2

CDR3nt: TGTGCCAGCAGCCCTAAGCGAGGATATTCCTACGAGCAGTACTTC
CDR3aa: CASSPKRGYSYEQYF
j_gene: TRBJ2-7
v_gene: TRBV7-2
abundance: -
d_gene: -

CDR3nt: TGTGCCAGCATGCAGAAAGGGGGGGGCACTGAAGCTTTCTTT
CDR3aa: CASMQKGGGTEAFF
j_gene: TRBJ1-1
v_gene: TRBV7-9
abundance: few
d_gene: -

CDR3nt: TGTGCCAGCAGCACAGGGATCTACAATGAGCAGTTCTTC
CDR3aa: CASSTGIYNEQFF
j_gene: TRBJ2-1
v_gene: TRBV11-1
abundance: -
d_gene: -

CDR3nt: TGCGCCAGCAGCGAGGGGACTAGTCGTTACAATGAGCAGTTCTTC
CDR3aa: CASSEGTSRYNEQFF
j_gene: TRBJ2-1
v_gene: TRBV5-1
abundance: few
d_gene: TRBD2

CDR3nt: TGTGCCAGTAGTTTCAGGGGGCAAGTTGAGGACACTGAAGCTTTCTTT
CDR3aa: CASSFRGQVEDTEAFF
j_gene: TRBJ1-1
v_gene: TRBV19
abundance: -
d_gene: TRBD1

CDR3nt: TGTGCCACCAGCACCCCTGGGGGGACAGGGAACCCCTACGAGCAGTACTTC
CDR3aa: CATSTPGGTGNPYEQYF
j_gene: TRBJ2-7
v_gene: TRBV15
abundance: -
d_gene: TRBD1

CDR3nt: TGTGCCAGCAGTTCTAGCGGAGTGGACAATGAGCAGTTCTTC
CDR3aa: CASSSSGVDNEQFF
j_gene: TRBJ2-1
v_gene: TRBV9
abundance: -
d_gene: TRBD2

CDR3nt: TGTGCCAGCTCCCCCGGGGGGCTTAATGAGCAGTTCTTC
CDR3aa: CASSPGGLNEQFF
j_gene: TRBJ2-1
v_gene: TRBV18
abundance: -
d_gene: -

CDR3nt: TGTGCCAGTAGTATATCAGCGGGAGTTCGTGTCGAGCAGTACTTC
CDR3aa: CASSISAGVRVEQYF
j_gene: TRBJ2-7
v_gene: TRBV19
abundance: -
d_gene: TRBD2

CDR3nt: TGCGCCAGCAGCCAAGTAGGGCGGGGGGGCGGTGAGCAGTTCTTC
CDR3aa: CASSQVGRGGGEQFF
j_gene: TRBJ2-1
v_gene: TRBV4-1
abundance: -
d_gene: TRBD2

CDR3nt: TGTGCCAGCAGCCCGGGACAGAGGAGAAACACCATATATTTT
CDR3aa: CASSPGQRRNTIYF
j_gene: TRBJ1-3
v_gene: TRBV9
abundance: -
d_gene: TRBD1

CDR3nt: TGTGCCAGCAGCTTGTCGGGACAGGGTCCCTACGAGCAGTACTTC
CDR3aa: CASSLSGQGPYEQYF
j_gene: TRBJ2-7
v_gene: TRBV7-2
abundance: -
d_gene: TRBD1

CDR3nt: TGCGCCACCACGAACGGGGGACCTACTGAAGCTTTCTTT
CDR3aa: CATTNGGPTEAFF
j_gene: TRBJ1-1
v_gene: TRBV5-1
abundance: once
d_gene: -